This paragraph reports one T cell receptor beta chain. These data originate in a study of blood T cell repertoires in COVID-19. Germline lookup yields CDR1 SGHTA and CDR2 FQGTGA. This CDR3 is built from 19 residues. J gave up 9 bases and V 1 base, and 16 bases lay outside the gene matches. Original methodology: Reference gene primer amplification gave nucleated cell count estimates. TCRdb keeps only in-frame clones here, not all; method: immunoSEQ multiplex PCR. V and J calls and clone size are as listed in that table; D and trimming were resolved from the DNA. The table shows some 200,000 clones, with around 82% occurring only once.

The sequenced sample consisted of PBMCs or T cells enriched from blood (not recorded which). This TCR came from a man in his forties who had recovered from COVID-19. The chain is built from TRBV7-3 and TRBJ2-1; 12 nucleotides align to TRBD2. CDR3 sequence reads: CASSLIRLAGGLDASEQFF. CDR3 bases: TGTGCCAGCAGCTTAATTCGGCTAGCGGGAGGGCTTGACGCAAGTGAGCAGTTCTTC.